This entry lists 15 T cell receptor beta chains sequenced from one sample in a study of OX40 agonist ivuxolimab in advanced cancers. Method: immunoSEQ multiplex PCR; TCRdb's copy keeps in-frame clones and lacks some. The data contain 55,000 to 65,000 clones, approximately 81% of them singletons. Here the sequenced sample was CD4+ or CD8+ T cells sorted from blood, taken in a trial of the OX40 agonist ivuxolimab. These receptor sequences come from an adult with an advanced solid tumor such as melanoma, head and neck, liver or kidney cancer.

The rearrangement links TRBV6-5 to TRBJ1-5; perhaps TRBD1 as D (5 bases). CDR1 MNHEY and CDR2 SVGAGI come from the germline V gene. This CDR3 has 14 amino acids. Trimming took off 0 bases at V and 6 bases at J, with 9 bases between the two ends. The CDR3 loop reads CASSYSGGIQPQHF. CDR3 in DNA: TGTGCCAGCAGTTACTCGGGGGGAATTCAGCCCCAGCATTTT.

This clone was seen a few times. This sequence joins TRBV28 and TRBJ1-1; D is uncertain. Trimming took off 5 bases at V and 1 base at J, with 14 bases between the two ends. This CDR3 spans 15 amino acids. Germline V gene sequence: CDR1 MDHEN, CDR2 SYDVKM. The CDR3 here is CASSPVPLGNTEAFF. For the CDR3, the DNA is TGTGCCAGCAGTCCCGTCCCCCTGGGGAACACTGAAGCTTTCTTT.

The V call is TRBV19, the J call TRBJ2-3; 9 bases match TRBD1. The CDR3 has 14 amino acids. Germline CDR1 is LNHDA and CDR2 is SQIVND (reference sequence). V lost 5 bases and J lost 6; bases outside the gene matches: 6. The CDR3 protein is CASSARTGEDTQYF. The CDR3 DNA sequence: TGTGCCAGTAGTGCCCGGACAGGGGAGGATACGCAGTATTTT.

The gene calls are TRBV2 and TRBJ1-4; D remains ambiguous. Germline CDR1 SNHLY, CDR2 FYNNEI. V lost 5 bases to trimming and J lost 0 bases, with 10 bases between them. The CDR3 has 15 amino acids. The CDR3 protein is CASSREGATNEKLFF. The CDR3 nucleotides are TGTGCCAGCAGTCGCGAGGGTGCAACTAATGAAAAACTGTTTTTT.

V is TRBV4-1 and J is TRBJ2-1, with 12 bases that match TRBD2. The V segment lost 8 bases and the J segment 2 bases; nucleotides outside the gene matches: 4. Germline V lookup: CDR1 MGHRA, CDR2 YSYEKL. CDR3 length equals 15 residues. The CDR3 protein is CASGGLAGPYNEQFF. In nucleotides, the CDR3 is TGCGCCAGCGGCGGACTAGCGGGACCCTACAATGAGCAGTTCTTC.

The gene calls are TRBV7-8 and TRBJ2-7; D is uncertain. CDR1 is SGHVS and CDR2 is FQNEAQ in the germline V gene. V lost 5 bases and J 3 bases, leaving 8 bases between the germline ends. The CDR3 length is 12 residues. CDR3 protein: CASSTGFYEQYF. CDR3 coding DNA: TGTGCCAGCAGCACTGGGTTCTACGAGCAGTACTTC.

This clone has more than one count but fewer than ten. The chain carries TRBV10-1 and TRBJ1-4, with D hard to call. Per the germline V gene, CDR1 is WNHNN and CDR2 is SYGVQD (reference sequence). The CDR3 is made up of 13 amino acids. Deletions cut 4 bases from V and 4 bases from J, with 7 bases between. In DNA form, the CDR3 reads TGCGCCAGCAGTGGAGGGATTAATGAAAAACTGTTTTTT. Amino acid sequence: CASSGGINEKLFF.

This clone appeared once. This chain uses TRBV2 with TRBJ2-2; D is unclear. This CDR3 comprises 15 residues. V lost 7 bases, J lost 0 bases, and 12 bases lay in between. Germline lookup yields CDR1 SNHLY and CDR2 FYNNEI. In DNA form, the CDR3 reads TGTGCCAGCAAAGAAGACCTAGCGAACACCGGGGAGCTGTTTTTT. This gives the protein CASKEDLANTGELFF.

This rearrangement joins TRBV2 to TRBJ1-1, with a weak D call TRBD1 (5 bases). This CDR3 region has 13 residues. Germline V CDR1 and CDR2: SNHLY, FYNNEI. V dropped 4 bases and J dropped 1 base, with 7 bases sitting between them. CDR3 amino acids: CASSGGGNTEAFF. CDR3 DNA: TGTGCCAGCAGTGGTGGGGGGAACACTGAAGCTTTCTTT.

The gene calls are TRBV11-3 and TRBJ2-5, with 8 bases matching TRBD1. V dropped 5 bases and J dropped 3; count of bases not matched to a gene: 2. The length of the CDR3 is 13 residues. From germline, CDR1 is SGHNT and CDR2 YENEEA. DNA for the CDR3: TGTGCCAGCAGCAAGGACAGGGAAGAGACCCAGTACTTC. Translated, it gives CASSKDREETQYF.

This clone showed up just once. The chain employs TRBV30 and TRBJ2-7, with 14 bases aligning to TRBD2. Germline lookup yields CDR1 GTSNPN and CDR2 SVGIG (reference sequence). CDR3 size: 13 residues. After removal of 5 bases from V and 7 bases from J, the junction contained 4 bases not matched to a gene. The CDR3: CAWSGLAGVEQYF. CDR3 coding DNA: TGTGCCTGGTCGGGACTAGCGGGGGTTGAGCAGTACTTC.

The chain uses TRBV6-1 and TRBJ1-2; TRBD1 agrees at 12 bases. Germline V gene data show CDR1 as MNHNS and CDR2 as SASEGT. V shed 3 bases and J 5 bases; nucleotides not matched to a gene: 7. The CDR3 spans 16 residues. DNA of the CDR3: TGTGCCAGCAGTGAGTCCGGGACAGGGGGCATTTATGGCTACACCTTC. This codes for CASSESGTGGIYGYTF.

This chain joins TRBV19 and TRBJ2-3; a weak D match, TRBD1 (6 bases). The CDR3 has 14 amino acids. The germline V gene has CDR1 LNHDA and CDR2 SQIVND (reference sequence). Trimming shortened V by 5 bases and J by 2 bases, and 11 bases separated the two germline ends. The CDR3 nucleotides read TGTGCCAGTAGTGCAGGGGTCCCCACAGATACGCAGTATTTT. It specifies CASSAGVPTDTQYF.

This rearrangement joins TRBV27 to TRBJ1-5; D is perhaps TRBD1 (6 bases). The CDR3 runs 17 residues. Trimming pared 5 bases from V and 1 base from J, leaving 18 bases between. CDR1 is MNHEY, CDR2 SMNVEV, per germline (reference sequence). The CDR3 region has the DNA TGTGCCAGCAGTCCCCGTGGGGGCAGAAAGAGCAATCAGCCCCAGCATTTT. It translates to CASSPRGGRKSNQPQHF.

The J gene is TRBJ2-3, the V gene TRBV10-2, with 8 bases matching TRBD1. Germline assignment: CDR1 WSHSY and CDR2 SAAADI. The V and J ends lost 3 bases and 2 bases, in that order; junction bases with no gene match: 4. The CDR3 runs to 15 residues. CDR3 bases: TGCGCCAGCAGTGACCGACAGGGGACCACAGATACGCAGTATTTT. Translation: CASSDRQGTTDTQYF.